What follows are 22 T cell receptor beta chains derived from one specimen sequenced in a study of T-cell reconstitution after alpha-beta-depleted transplantation in children. Unique molecular identifiers were built into the TCRbeta library. TCRdb fed the PCR reads into MiXCR, producing one record per CDR3 protein. The table lists 350,000 to 450,000 distinct CDR3 sequences, roughly 13% of them singletons. The input for sequencing was PBMCs, taken from the stem cell graft. Receptors originate from a human donor who donated a stem cell graft to a child with Fanconi anemia.

The CDR3 DNA is TGTGCCAGCAGTTCGGACAACACCGGGGAGCTGTTTTTT. Its protein is CASSSDNTGELFF. The rearrangement links TRBV12-3 or TRBV12-4 to TRBJ2-2; D is unclear. There are 13 residues in the CDR3. V dropped 4 bases and J dropped 2 bases, with 5 bases sitting between them.

V usage is TRBV27 and J usage is TRBJ1-2, with D tentatively TRBD1 (5 bases). Germline-derived CDR1 and CDR2 are MNHEY and SMNVEV (reference sequence). The CDR3 totals 16 residues. Between the trimmed V and J ends, which lost 5 bases and 2 bases, there was a span of 18 bases. CDR3 protein: CASSLDGAALNYGYTF. The CDR3 coding sequence is TGTGCCAGCAGTCTTGACGGGGCGGCCCTGAACTATGGCTACACCTTC.

The gene calls are TRBV6-1 and TRBJ2-7; perhaps TRBD1 as D (5 bases). Trimming removed 10 bases from V and 4 bases from J, with 14 bases in between. The CDR3 covers 12 residues. The germline V gene has CDR1 MNHNS and CDR2 SASEGT. The CDR3 coding sequence is TGTGCCACCAAGGACAATTTTTACGAGCAGTACTTC. It specifies CATKDNFYEQYF.

This clonotype was detected a few times. V usage is TRBV20-1 and J usage is TRBJ2-3; D tentatively reads TRBD1 or TRBD2 (6 bases each). This CDR3 has 15 amino acids. Germline V gene data show CDR1 as DFQATT and CDR2 as SNEGSKA (reference sequence). Trimming pared 6 bases from V and 0 bases from J, leaving 16 bases between. The CDR3 sequence is CSAQSEGGSTDTQYF. The CDR3 DNA follows: TGCAGTGCCCAGAGTGAAGGGGGGAGCACAGATACGCAGTATTTT.

This clonotype has more than one count but fewer than ten. The chain carries TRBV5-5 and TRBJ2-3; TRBD1 aligns across 8 bases. CDR1 and CDR2 from the germline V gene are SGHKS and YYEKEE (reference sequence). The ends lost 0 bases at V and 1 base at J; junction bases unmatched: 4. The CDR3 sequence is 16 residues long. The CDR3 region is CASSLAPTGGTDTQYF. The CDR3 region has the DNA TGTGCCAGCAGCTTGGCCCCGACAGGGGGCACAGATACGCAGTATTTT.

This clonotype was found many times. The chain joins TRBV5-1 to TRBJ1-1; D unclear. Germline V gives CDR1 SGHRS, CDR2 YFSETQ. The germline V and J ends were trimmed by 4 bases and 1 base, with 8 bases remaining between them. The CDR3 runs 13 residues. CDR3 DNA: TGCGCCAGCAGCGGAGGGTGGAACACTGAAGCTTTCTTT. It translates to CASSGGWNTEAFF.

As to this clonotype: This may stem from a read error, because a much larger clone lies one nucleotide away. The rearrangement links TRBV29-1 to TRBJ2-5, with TRBD2 identical over 8 bases. Per germline, CDR1 SQVTM and CDR2 ANQGSEA. V lost 3 bases and J lost 8; bases outside the gene matches: 5. There are 12 residues in the CDR3. The CDR3 loop reads CSVERREGTQYF. CDR3 in DNA: TGCAGCGTTGAGCGACGGGAGGGTACCCAGTACTTC.

This clonotype has a handful of counts. The chain is built from TRBV19 and TRBJ1-2; TRBD1 agrees at 9 bases. This CDR3 region has 14 residues. CDR1 LNHDA and CDR2 SQIVND come from the germline V gene (reference sequence). The ends lost 3 bases at V and 4 bases at J; junction bases unmatched: 3. CDR3 residues: CASSITTGGYGYTF. The CDR3 DNA reads TGTGCCAGTAGTATTACGACAGGGGGCTATGGCTACACCTTC.

This clonotype has a handful of counts. The gene calls are TRBV7-9 and TRBJ2-7; weak D call: TRBD1 (6 bases). The V end was cut by 5 bases, the J end by 4 bases, with 18 bases between. CDR1 is SEHNR and CDR2 is FQNEAQ in the germline V gene (reference sequence). The CDR3 has 15 residues. DNA of the CDR3: TGTGCCAGCAGCCCACTCAGGGGAAGTTGGTACGAGCAGTACTTC. Residues: CASSPLRGSWYEQYF. The complete variable domain, with remaining parts taken from reference TRBV7-9 and TRBJ2-7, reads DTGVSQNPRHKITKRGQNVTFRCDPISEHNRLYWYRQTLGQGPEFLTYFQNEAQLEKSRLLSDRFSAERPKGSFSTLEIQRTEQGDSAMYLCASSPLRGSWYEQYFGPGTRLTVT.

This clonotype appeared a few times. V is TRBV11-3 and J is TRBJ2-2; D call uncertain. Germline CDR1 reads SGHNT; CDR2 reads YENEEA. V dropped 3 bases and J dropped 5 bases, with 7 bases sitting between them. This CDR3 has 13 amino acids. The CDR3 reads CASSFEDTGELFF. Written as DNA, the CDR3 is TGTGCCAGCAGCTTTGAGGATACCGGGGAGCTGTTTTTT.

This chain uses TRBV2 with TRBJ1-2; D is unclear. This CDR3 has 12 amino acids. V lost 7 bases to trimming and J lost 3 bases, with 9 bases between them. Germline loops: CDR1 SNHLY, CDR2 FYNNEI. The CDR3 loop reads CASTVGDYGYTF. The DNA of the CDR3 is TGTGCCAGCACGGTCGGAGACTATGGCTACACCTTC.

This clonotype was picked up one time. A much bigger clone sits one base away, suggesting this may be a read error. The V call is TRBV29-1, the J call TRBJ2-1, with a tentative D call TRBD1 (6 bases). The germline gives CDR1 SQVTM, CDR2 ANQGSEA. This CDR3 has 12 residues. The CDR3 nucleotides are TGCAGCGCCTCTTCTAGGGGGAATGTGCAGTTCTTC. It is translated as CSASSRGNVQFF.

This clonotype occurred a few times. The rearrangement joins TRBV12-3 or TRBV12-4 to TRBJ1-5, with a weak D call TRBD1 (6 bases). V was clipped by 6 bases and J by 2 bases, with 14 bases between them. This CDR3 spans 15 amino acids. Here the CDR3 reads CASRPTGIGNQPQHF. CDR3 DNA: TGTGCCAGCAGGCCAACAGGGATCGGCAATCAGCCCCAGCATTTT.

This clonotype was seen once. The junction does not match germline at one end; this may be a read error. J is TRBJ1-1 and V is TRBV4-3; 7 bases map to TRBD1. The CDR3 runs to 17 residues. Germline V CDR1 and CDR2: LGHNA, YSLEER. The CDR3 DNA is TGCGCCAGCAGTCAAGATCGGGGGGGGACAGTGAACACTGAAGCTTTCTTT. Encoded protein: CASSQDRGGTVNTEAFF.

This clonotype was counted at least ten times. The chain has TRBV5-5 and TRBJ2-1; D remains ambiguous. Germline V lookup: CDR1 SGHKS, CDR2 YYEKEE (reference sequence). V was cut by 0 bases and J by 10 bases, with 11 bases left in between. The CDR3 extends over 13 amino acids. The CDR3 bases are TGTGCCAGCAGCTTGGGGGCGTTGGGAGAGCAGTTCTTC. The encoded protein is CASSLGALGEQFF.

This clonotype was observed a few times. The CDR3 reads CASSQDRASEKLFF. Here the CDR3 DNA reads TGTGCCAGCAGCCAGGACAGGGCCTCTGAAAAACTGTTTTTT. This chain joins TRBV7-2 and TRBJ1-4; TRBD1 agrees at 8 bases. The CDR3 contains 14 residues. The V gene's germline CDR1 is SGHTA and CDR2 FQGNSA. Losses at the gene ends were 5 bases for V and 7 bases for J; bases not matched to a gene: 6. The full variable domain, with the rest looked up from reference TRBV7-2 and TRBJ1-4, is GAGVSQSPSNKVTEKGKDVELRCDPISGHTALYWYRQSLGQGLEFLIYFQGNSAPDKSGLPSDRFSAERTGGSVSTLTIQRTQQEDSAVYLCASSQDRASEKLFFGSGTQLSVL.

The chain couples TRBV4-2 to TRBJ1-6; weak D call: TRBD1 (5 bases). Germline V gene data show CDR1 as LGHNA and CDR2 as YNFKEQ. The V gene lost 4 bases and the J gene lost 8 bases, with 15 bases spanning the gap. The CDR3 has 15 amino acids. CDR3 in amino acids: CASSLVPRADSPLHF. The CDR3 nucleotides are TGTGCCAGCAGCCTCGTCCCCAGGGCTGATTCACCCCTCCACTTT.

The V call is TRBV20-1, the J call TRBJ2-3; perhaps TRBD2 as D (6 bases). V gave up 6 bases and J gave up 2 bases, with 12 bases separating them. The CDR3 runs 13 residues. CDR1 and CDR2 from the germline V gene are DFQATT and SNEGSKA (reference sequence). DNA of the CDR3: TGCAGTGCCCCCGGGACTTTCACAGATACGCAGTATTTT. It encodes CSAPGTFTDTQYF.

The V and J genes are TRBV20-1 and TRBJ2-7; 8 nucleotides agree with TRBD1. Germline CDR1 is DFQATT and CDR2 is SNEGSKA (reference sequence). V shed 3 bases and J 5 bases; nucleotides not matched to a gene: 0. This CDR3 is built from 11 residues. The CDR3: CSARTGDEQYV. The DNA of the CDR3 is TGCAGTGCTAGGACAGGGGACGAGCAGTACGTC.

A few counts support this clonotype. The rearrangement joins TRBV6-2 or TRBV6-3 to TRBJ2-3; 9 nucleotides agree with TRBD1. Germline CDR1 is MNHEY and CDR2 is SVGEGT. The CDR3 extends over 13 amino acids. V lost 8 bases, J lost 6 bases, and 6 bases stayed unmatched. CDR3: CASFHRGRDTQYF. The CDR3 DNA sequence: TGTGCCAGCTTCCACAGGGGGCGGGATACGCAGTATTTT.

This clonotype was seen many times. The V gene is TRBV5-6, the J gene TRBJ1-1; no reliable D call. This CDR3 region has 12 residues. Germline assignment: CDR1 SGHDT and CDR2 YYEEEE. With 4 bases removed from V and 10 bases from J, the gap between germline ends came to 14 bases. In DNA, the CDR3 is TGTGCCAGCAGCCCCTCAGGCCGGGGAGCTTTCTTT. Residues: CASSPSGRGAFF.

This chain connects TRBV7-2 to TRBJ2-3; 9 nucleotides line up with TRBD2. The CDR3 has 18 residues. After removal of 2 bases from V and 7 bases from J, the junction contained 16 bases not matched to a gene. CDR1 is SGHTA, CDR2 FQGNSA, per germline. The CDR3 reads CASSLSSRGGPTQNTQYF. CDR3 coding DNA: TGTGCCAGCAGCTTATCGTCGCGGGGGGGCCCCACCCAGAATACGCAGTATTTT.